What follows is one T cell receptor beta chain and its context. Its antigen is still unknown. This sample was taken from a study of Ad26.COV2.S vaccination and SARS-CoV-2 variants. Study findings and constraints: Overall T cell responses may have been underestimated by the analyses of TCR breadth and depth. Non-spike TCR breadth did not differ much between vaccine and placebo recipients.

Stated treatment: roughly 20 received Ad26.COV2.S at low or high dose, single or two shots; 5 received placebo; per-sample allocation not given. Sampling was performed 63 days after the first vaccine or placebo injection. Donor was an adult aged 18-55 years in Boston. Per the germline V gene, CDR1 is KGHSH and CDR2 is LQKENI. Trimming cost V 4 bases and J 2 bases, with 15 bases left between them. The CDR3 is 16 amino acids. Assay: immunoSEQ multiplex PCR; the TCRdb copy retains only in-frame clones and omits some. The sample gives nearly 400,000 clones, around nine tenths of which show up once; about 1.9% is in the top ten.

The chain is built from TRBV18 and TRBJ2-1; TRBD1 is a possible D gene (6 bases). This sequence originates from a person between 18 and 65 years old who received the Ad26.COV2.S COVID-19 vaccine or a placebo. The sequencing used peripheral blood, collected in a trial of Ad26.COV2.S vaccine versus placebo. DNA of the CDR3: TGTGCCAGCTCACTACGAACTCGGGACACCTACAATGAGCAGTTCTTC. The encoded protein is CASSLRTRDTYNEQFF.